These 13 T cell receptor beta chains came from one sample sequenced in a study of T cell changes during pregnancy in multiple sclerosis. The assay was immunoSEQ multiplex PCR, and TCRdb's table has in-frame clones only and misses some. Of some 68,000 clones detected, about 89% appear once; the ten largest clones hold more than 1.4%. Material: peripheral blood, obtained in the second trimester of pregnancy. Source of these receptors: a female donor with multiple sclerosis, enrolled in a pregnancy study.

The rearrangement uses TRBV7-2 and TRBJ2-2; D is uncertain. V was trimmed by 3 bases and J by 0 bases, leaving 11 bases between them. The CDR3 loop spans 16 amino acids. Germline CDR1 reads SGHTA; CDR2 reads FQGNSA. The CDR3 bases are TGTGCCAGCAGCTTTCCCACGGGTCCGAACACCGGGGAGCTGTTTTTT. Translating gives CASSFPTGPNTGELFF.

The chain links TRBV6-6 to TRBJ1-5, with a weak D call TRBD1 (5 bases). Trimming stripped 2 bases from V and 5 bases from J, with 7 bases between. The CDR3 covers 13 residues. Germline CDR1 MNHNY, CDR2 SVGAGI (reference sequence). The CDR3 DNA follows: TGTGCCAGCAGTTACCAAGGGGATCAGCCCCAGCATTTT. Residues: CASSYQGDQPQHF.

This clone is a singleton in its sample. The V call is TRBV7-2, the J call TRBJ2-5; a possible D gene is TRBD1 (6 bases). The CDR3 runs to 12 residues. CDR1 and CDR2 (germline): SGHTA, FQGNSA. CDR3 nucleotide sequence: TGTGCTGTCAGGGGTTTGTCGGAGACCCAGTACTTC. It is translated as CAVRGLSETQYF.

The rearrangement links TRBV7-9 to TRBJ1-4; 7 bases are shared with TRBD1. V was clipped by 5 bases and J by 0 bases; unmatched bases: 6. Germline loops: CDR1 SEHNR, CDR2 FQNEAQ (reference sequence). This CDR3 comprises 16 residues. DNA of the CDR3: TGTGCCAGCAGCAACTGGACAGGACCAACTAATGAAAAACTGTTTTTT. Encoded protein: CASSNWTGPTNEKLFF.

The chain couples TRBV30 to TRBJ1-5; the match to TRBD1 covers 8 bases. CDR1 is GTSNPN, CDR2 SVGIG, per germline (reference sequence). CDR3 length: 14 residues. Trimming removed 5 bases from V and 8 bases from J; junction bases left unmatched: 11. CDR3 region: CAWGGQVRHEPQHF. CDR3 DNA sequence: TGTGCCTGGGGGGGACAGGTACGACACGAGCCCCAGCATTTT.

The chain joins TRBV11-3 to TRBJ2-3; 7 bases are a match to TRBD2. Germline V gene data show CDR1 as SGHNT and CDR2 as YENEEA. The CDR3 is made up of 15 amino acids. The V and J ends lost 5 bases and 2 bases, in that order; junction bases with no gene match: 7. The CDR3: CASSPPGTTTDTQYF. Here the CDR3 DNA reads TGTGCCAGCAGCCCCCCGGGGACTACCACAGATACGCAGTATTTT.

The rearrangement joins TRBV7-8 to TRBJ2-5; weak D call: TRBD2 (6 bases). Germline V CDR1 and CDR2: SGHVS, FQNEAQ. The V end was cut by 2 bases, the J end by 5 bases, with 15 bases between. The CDR3 is 15 residues long. Here the CDR3 DNA reads TGTGCCAGCAGCTTATTCGTCTCCGGGGGTGAGACCCAGTACTTC. This gives the protein CASSLFVSGGETQYF.

The J gene is TRBJ2-1, the V gene TRBV21-1; the listed D gene, TRBD2, was not tested against the DNA. TRBV21-1 is a pseudogene. This CDR3 region has 17 residues. The CDR3 region is CALCGTSGTCSYNEQFF. The CDR3, as DNA: TGTGCTCTATGTGGGACTAGCGGGACTTGCTCCTACAATGAGCAGTTCTTC.

The rearrangement joins TRBV27 to TRBJ1-6; the D gene is possibly TRBD1 (5 bases). The CDR3 length is 14 residues. CDR1 and CDR2 (germline): MNHEY, SMNVEV (reference sequence). Trimming pared 3 bases from V and 9 bases from J, leaving 12 bases between. The CDR3 coding sequence is TGTGCCAGCAGTTTGTGGGACGGGAGTTCACCCCTCCACTTT. Protein: CASSLWDGSSPLHF.

The CDR3 region has the DNA TGTGCCAGCCACCGACTAGCGGGAGCTCCCTACTTCGAGCAGTACTTC. Its protein is CASHRLAGAPYFEQYF. This chain links TRBV21-1 with TRBJ2-7; the table's TRBD2 call for D was not verified on the DNA. TRBV21-1 is flagged as a pseudogene. CDR3 length: 16 residues.

The table lists this clone with a count of one. The chain uses TRBV10-1 and TRBJ2-3, with a weak D call TRBD2 (6 bases). Trimming pared 3 bases from V and 0 bases from J, leaving 10 bases between. The CDR3 has 15 amino acids. CDR1 is WNHNN and CDR2 is SYGVQD in the germline V gene (reference sequence). In DNA form, the CDR3 reads TGCGCCAGCAGTGATGGGACTTCTAGCACAGATACGCAGTATTTT. Translated, it gives CASSDGTSSTDTQYF.

This chain uses TRBV21-1 with TRBJ2-2; TRBD2 is taken as the D call from the table, unchecked against the DNA. TRBV21-1 is a recognized pseudogene. This CDR3 spans 19 amino acids. CDR3 residues: CASSKVGVLAGANTGELFF. As DNA, the CDR3 is TGTGCCAGCAGCAAAGTGGGGGTCCTAGCGGGGGCTAACACCGGGGAGCTGTTTTTT.

This chain uses TRBV10-3 with TRBJ2-1; 9 bases map to TRBD2. The CDR3 sequence is 14 residues long. In germline, CDR1 is ENHRY, CDR2 SYGVKD. J gave up 9 bases and V 2 bases, and 5 bases lay outside the gene matches. CDR3 in amino acids: CAISEVAGVGEQFF. CDR3 coding DNA: TGTGCCATCAGTGAGGTAGCGGGAGTAGGTGAGCAGTTCTTC.